The 26 T cell receptor beta chains presented below share a single source sample, sequenced in a study of T-cell reconstitution after alpha-beta-depleted transplantation in children. As it was prepared, the TCRbeta library received unique molecular identifiers. TCRdb fed the PCR reads into MiXCR, producing one record per CDR3 protein. The sample consists of nearly 550,000 distinct CDR3 sequences, around 18% of them appearing once. The sample was PBMCs from the stem cell graft donor, taken from the stem cell graft. The receptors shown here come from a human donor who donated a stem cell graft to a child with acute lymphoblastic leukemia.

There are a few counts of this clonotype. This chain joins TRBV7-9 and TRBJ2-1; 10 bases line up with TRBD2. There are 17 residues in the CDR3. CDR1 and CDR2 (germline): SEHNR, FQNEAQ (reference sequence). V lost 0 bases and J lost 7; bases outside the gene matches: 9. This CDR3 is CASSLAPLAGGGNEQFF. CDR3 bases: TGTGCCAGCAGCTTAGCGCCCTTAGCGGGAGGCGGGAATGAGCAGTTCTTC.

There are a few counts of this clonotype. The chain links TRBV5-1 to TRBJ2-7, with D maybe TRBD1 (6 bases). V was pared by 4 bases and J by 5 bases, with 16 bases between. The CDR3 is made up of 14 amino acids. CDR1 is SGHRS, CDR2 YFSETQ, per germline. The CDR3: CASSPTGNPHEQYF. CDR3 coding DNA: TGCGCCAGCAGCCCCACAGGGAATCCCCACGAGCAGTACTTC.

This clonotype was counted only a few times. The rearrangement uses TRBV5-1 and TRBJ2-3; D remains unclear. V lost 4 bases to trimming and J lost 3 bases, with 18 bases between them. CDR3 length: 16 amino acids. Germline lookup yields CDR1 SGHRS and CDR2 YFSETQ. CDR3 sequence (DNA): TGCGCCAGCAGCCCTGGGCAAAGGGAAGTGACAGATACGCAGTATTTT. Its translation: CASSPGQREVTDTQYF. Full variable domain (outside the CDR3, taken from reference TRBV5-1 and TRBJ2-3): KAGVTQTPRYLIKTRGQQVTLSCSPISGHRSVSWYQQTPGQGLQFLFEYFSETQRNKGNFPGRFSGRQFSNSRSEMNVSTLELGDSALYLCASSPGQREVTDTQYFGPGTRLTVL.

The sample holds a few counts of this clonotype. The chain has TRBV7-2 and TRBJ2-5; no clear D gene. CDR1 SGHTA and CDR2 FQGNSA come from the germline V gene. The CDR3 loop spans 16 amino acids. With 2 bases removed from V and 4 bases from J, the gap between germline ends came to 17 bases. CDR3: CASSLPRRWAAETQYF. CDR3 in DNA: TGTGCCAGCAGCTTACCGAGGCGGTGGGCGGCAGAGACCCAGTACTTC. The complete variable domain, with remaining parts taken from reference TRBV7-2 and TRBJ2-5, reads GAGVSQSPSNKVTEKGKDVELRCDPISGHTALYWYRQSLGQGLEFLIYFQGNSAPDKSGLPSDRFSAERTGGSVSTLTIQRTQQEDSAVYLCASSLPRRWAAETQYFGPGTRLLVL.

The chain combines TRBV7-9 with TRBJ2-7; 8 nucleotides match TRBD2. CDR3 length equals 15 residues. Losses at the gene ends were 1 base for V and 2 bases for J; bases not matched to a gene: 4. Germline CDR1 SEHNR, CDR2 FQNEAQ (reference sequence). This CDR3 is CASSLGYSGAYEQYF. As DNA, the CDR3 is TGTGCCAGCAGCTTAGGTTATAGCGGGGCCTACGAGCAGTACTTC.

The chain uses TRBV5-1 and TRBJ2-3; TRBD2 agrees at 7 bases. V shed 0 bases, J shed 3 bases, and the junction held 7 bases outside the gene matches. Germline lookup yields CDR1 SGHRS and CDR2 YFSETQ. The CDR3 runs to 16 residues. The CDR3 is CASSLVSWEGTDTQYF. The CDR3 DNA reads as TGCGCCAGCAGCTTGGTTTCGTGGGAGGGGACAGATACGCAGTATTTT.

This chain connects TRBV7-9 to TRBJ2-1, with 9 bases that match TRBD2. CDR3 length: 16 amino acids. After removal of 3 bases from V and 10 bases from J, the junction contained 13 bases not matched to a gene. The germline V gene encodes CDR1 SEHNR and CDR2 FQNEAQ (reference sequence). The CDR3 region is CASSLGRGGRAGEQFF. As DNA, the CDR3 is TGTGCCAGCAGCTTGGGTAGAGGCGGGAGGGCCGGAGAGCAGTTCTTC.

In this sample, this clonotype turned up a few times. The V call is TRBV29-1, the J call TRBJ1-6; 7 bases align to TRBD1. The CDR3 consists of 13 residues. CDR1 and CDR2 from the germline V gene are SQVTM and ANQGSEA. J was trimmed by 5 bases and V by 7 bases; bases with no gene match: 5. The CDR3 DNA follows: TGCAGCGCCCGGGACAGCGATAATTCACCCCTCCACTTT. Amino acid sequence: CSARDSDNSPLHF.

The rearrangement joins TRBV18 to TRBJ2-5, with D possibly TRBD1 on 5 matching bases. The CDR3 is made up of 16 amino acids. V was trimmed by 6 bases and J by 4 bases, leaving 21 bases between them. Germline V gene sequence: CDR1 KGHSH, CDR2 LQKENI. The CDR3 bases are TGTGCCAGCTCTCTAAACCCAGGGTCCCCTCGAGAGACCCAGTACTTC. It translates to CASSLNPGSPRETQYF.

This chain connects TRBV12-3 or TRBV12-4 to TRBJ2-2; a possible D gene is TRBD2 (6 bases). V was shortened by 3 bases and J by 4 bases, with 9 bases between the two germline ends. The CDR3 totals 14 residues. CDR3 protein: CASSFGGVTGELFF. The CDR3 DNA sequence: TGTGCCAGCAGTTTCGGGGGAGTCACCGGGGAGCTGTTTTTT.

The V call is TRBV11-2, the J call TRBJ2-5; 14 bases are a match to TRBD2. This CDR3 spans 17 amino acids. CDR1 and CDR2 from the germline V gene are SGHAT and FQNNGV. V shed 4 bases, J shed 2 bases, and the junction held 6 bases outside the gene matches. CDR3 nucleotide sequence: TGTGCCAGCAGCTCCCCCCGGACTAGCGGGAGGCAAGAGACCCAGTACTTC. Translated, it gives CASSSPRTSGRQETQYF. The whole variable domain, filled in from reference TRBV11-2 and TRBJ2-5, reads EAGVAQSPRYKIIEKRQSVAFWCNPISGHATLYWYQQILGQGPKLLIQFQNNGVVDDSQLPKDRFSAERLKGVDSTLKIQPAKLEDSAVYLCASSSPRTSGRQETQYFGPGTRLLVL.

The chain is built from TRBV3-1 and TRBJ1-5, with D unresolved. Germline V gene sequence: CDR1 LGHDT, CDR2 YNNKEL (reference sequence). This CDR3 contains 12 residues. Trimming removed 3 bases at V and 7 bases at J, with 7 bases between. CDR3 sequence (DNA): TGTGCCAGCAGCCAGCGAAGGCAGCCCCAGCATTTT. Its protein product is CASSQRRQPQHF.

The chain has TRBV24-1 and TRBJ1-1; D is possibly TRBD1 (6 bases). With 10 bases removed from V and 2 bases from J, the gap between germline ends came to 16 bases. This CDR3 comprises 14 residues. Germline V CDR1 and CDR2: KGHDR, SFDVKD. The CDR3 here is CATRGGVSNTEAFF. The CDR3 DNA reads TGTGCCACAAGGGGGGGAGTCAGCAACACTGAAGCTTTCTTT.

The V gene is TRBV12-3 or TRBV12-4, the J gene TRBJ2-7; 9 bases map to TRBD1. This CDR3 contains 15 residues. J lost 2 bases, V lost 3 bases, and 5 bases had no gene match. The CDR3, as DNA: TGTGCCAGCAGTTTTACTGGACAGGGGCCCTACGAGCAGTACTTC. Translation gives CASSFTGQGPYEQYF.

In its sample, this clonotype was seen a few times. This sequence joins TRBV6-5 and TRBJ1-5; D remains ambiguous. The V end lost 4 bases, the J end lost 0 bases, and 13 bases lay between the germline ends. The CDR3 is 16 residues long. Germline-derived CDR1 and CDR2 are MNHEY and SVGAGI. In DNA, the CDR3 is TGTGCCAGCAGTTTCGGACCGCAGTATAGCAATCAGCCCCAGCATTTT. Its protein product is CASSFGPQYSNQPQHF.

There are a few counts of this clonotype. The chain recombines TRBV29-1 with TRBJ2-1; D may correspond to TRBD1 or TRBD2 (5 bases each). The germline CDR1 and CDR2 sequences are SQVTM and ANQGSEA. V shed 6 bases and J shed 9 bases, with 9 bases lying between them. CDR3 size: 10 residues. CDR3: CSVGETEQFF. The CDR3 bases are TGCAGCGTAGGGGAGACTGAGCAGTTCTTC.

The CDR3 reads CASSRGLADPRRETQYF. DNA for the CDR3: TGTGCCAGCAGCAGAGGACTAGCGGACCCTCGGAGAGAGACCCAGTACTTC. The chain links TRBV7-9 to TRBJ2-5, with TRBD2 matching 10 bases. The germline gives CDR1 SEHNR, CDR2 FQNEAQ (reference sequence). CDR3 length: 17 residues. V lost 5 bases, J lost 4 bases, and 13 bases stayed unmatched.

This clonotype was seen only a few times. V gene TRBV7-9 combines with J gene TRBJ2-7, with a weak D call TRBD1 (5 bases). V lost 6 bases and J 2 bases, leaving 14 bases between the germline ends. In germline, CDR1 is SEHNR, CDR2 FQNEAQ (reference sequence). The CDR3 extends over 14 amino acids. CDR3 in DNA: TGTGCCAGCAGGGGGTCTACAGGAGCCTACGAGCAGTACTTC. This translates into CASRGSTGAYEQYF. The full variable domain, with the rest looked up from reference TRBV7-9 and TRBJ2-7, is DTGVSQNPRHKITKRGQNVTFRCDPISEHNRLYWYRQTLGQGPEFLTYFQNEAQLEKSRLLSDRFSAERPKGSFSTLEIQRTEQGDSAMYLCASRGSTGAYEQYFGPGTRLTVT.

This clonotype has more than one count but fewer than ten. The chain links TRBV12-3 or TRBV12-4 to TRBJ2-1; unclear D gene. Trimming removed 5 bases from V and 3 bases from J, with 14 bases in between. CDR3 length: 15 amino acids. CDR3 residues: CASSLRWWDYNEQFF. The CDR3 DNA reads TGTGCCAGCAGTCTGAGGTGGTGGGACTACAATGAGCAGTTCTTC.

The CDR3 DNA reads as TGTGCCAGCACCCGGACAGGCTATTCACCCCTCCACTTT. Translation gives CASTRTGYSPLHF. The J gene is TRBJ1-6, the V gene TRBV7-2; 7 nucleotides match TRBD1. The CDR3 has 13 amino acids. Germline CDR1 SGHTA, CDR2 FQGNSA. V lost 7 bases to trimming and J lost 8 bases; unmatched junction nucleotides: 5.

This clonotype was seen repeatedly, ten times or more. The J gene is TRBJ1-1, the V gene TRBV5-1, with D hard to call. CDR3 length: 12 residues. Germline CDR1 SGHRS, CDR2 YFSETQ. The V and J ends lost 0 bases and 8 bases respectively, with 8 bases between them. Written as DNA, the CDR3 is TGCGCCAGCAGCTTGGCGGGTGACGAAGCTTTCTTT. Its translation is CASSLAGDEAFF.

This clonotype was seen only a few times. The gene calls are TRBV5-1 and TRBJ1-2; D call uncertain. This CDR3 has 11 amino acids. Germline V gene data show CDR1 as SGHRS and CDR2 as YFSETQ. Trimming shortened V by 0 bases and J by 14 bases, and 11 bases separated the two germline ends. CDR3 sequence: CASSLAGNRTF. The CDR3 nucleotides read TGCGCCAGCAGCTTGGCAGGAAATAGAACCTTC.

The table lists this clonotype with a few counts. This chain connects TRBV20-1 to TRBJ2-1, with TRBD2 identical over 11 bases. The ends lost 3 bases at V and 0 bases at J; junction bases unmatched: 10. The CDR3 has 18 amino acids. Germline-derived CDR1 and CDR2 are DFQATT and SNEGSKA (reference sequence). The CDR3 DNA is TGCAGTGCTAGTGGGCTAGCGGGAGGACCATTCTCCTACAATGAGCAGTTCTTC. Protein product: CSASGLAGGPFSYNEQFF.

V gene TRBV7-8 combines with J gene TRBJ2-7, with D possibly called TRBD1 or TRBD2 (5 bases each). This CDR3 has 13 amino acids. The V end lost 6 bases, the J end lost 2 bases, and 11 bases lay between the germline ends. In germline, CDR1 is SGHVS, CDR2 FQNEAQ. Here the CDR3 reads CASRLGVAYEQYF. In nucleotides, the CDR3 is TGTGCCAGCAGACTGGGGGTAGCCTACGAGCAGTACTTC.

This sequence joins TRBV12-3 or TRBV12-4 and TRBJ1-2; no reliable D call. This CDR3 region has 13 residues. Trimming removed 6 bases from V and 9 bases from J, with 17 bases in between. The CDR3 protein is CASSPGIRRRYTF. CDR3 in DNA: TGTGCCAGCAGCCCGGGCATAAGGAGACGCTACACCTTC.

There are many counts of this clonotype. The V and J genes are TRBV4-1 and TRBJ2-7; possible D gene TRBD2, 5 bases. V was trimmed by 2 bases and J by 0 bases, leaving 14 bases between them. Germline V gene lookup returns CDR1 MGHRA and CDR2 YSYEKL. The CDR3 totals 16 residues. Here the CDR3 reads CASSQPATGSSYEQYF. The CDR3 DNA sequence: TGCGCCAGCAGCCAACCCGCTACTGGGAGCTCCTACGAGCAGTACTTC.